This T cell receptor beta chain comes out of a study of T-cell reconstitution after alpha-beta-depleted transplantation in children. TCRbeta library construction was performed incorporating unique molecular identifiers. TCRdb fed the PCR reads into MiXCR, producing one record per CDR3 protein. The sample has approximately 250,000 distinct CDR3 sequences; approximately 9.8% are singletons. This clonotype has ten or more counts. CDR3 length equals 15 residues. J was trimmed by 4 bases and V by 4 bases; bases with no gene match: 6. Germline CDR1 is MNHEY and CDR2 is SVGAGI. This sequence joins TRBV6-5 and TRBJ1-1, with 10 bases fitting TRBD1. The source material was PBMCs from the stem cell graft donor, sampled from the stem cell graft. The receptor comes from a human donor who donated a stem cell graft to a child with SCID. The CDR3 region has the DNA TGTGCCAGCAGTTTCCTCCGGGACAGGGGCACTGAAGCTTTCTTT. Residues: CASSFLRDRGTEAFF.